This record covers a single T cell receptor beta chain. As to time point: blood at routine non-recurrence follow-up after resection. TCRs were sequenced from unsorted whole RNA of tumor, nontumor lung or PBMC. The data were taken from a study of spatial heterogeneity in lung cancer. Study details: Where they were available, follow-up PBMC samples were sequenced, at a median of about 22 months after resection. On average, each unique TCR and UMI combination appeared more than ten times in raw reads.

TCR cDNA molecules were tagged individually, and each one carried a unique molecular identifier. TCRdb re-called the 5' RACE reads through MiXCR, storing one row per CDR3 protein. The sample consists of under 150,000 distinct CDR3 sequences, 12% of them appearing once. V lost 1 base to trimming and J lost 0 bases, with 7 bases between them. CDR1 and CDR2 (germline): SGDLS, YYNGEE. CDR3 length: 15 amino acids. Sample: PBMCs, taken at follow-up. The TCR was taken from a male donor with early-stage non-small cell lung cancer. The rearrangement joins TRBV9 to TRBJ1-4; no clear D gene. For the CDR3, the DNA is TGTGCCAGCAGCGTAAGCACTGCAACTAATGAAAAACTGTTTTTT. Protein product: CASSVSTATNEKLFF.